These 21 T cell receptor beta chains came from one sample sequenced in a study of response to subunit inactivated influenza vaccine (dated by TCRdb to the late 2010s). The receptor library was made with RT-PCR. The reads were generated on an Illumina HiSeq 2500. Using fastp trimming at Q25 and MiXCR clonotype assembly, TCRdb reanalyzed the public sequencing data and kept in-frame beta chains. Entries are consolidated by CDR3 protein sequence, retaining the most common genes and DNA. The sample table contains about 530,000 distinct CDR3 sequences; only one count was recorded for over 9.5% of them. The top ten clonotypes cover about 10% of the sample. The material sequenced was PBMCs from blood, taken on the day of vaccination. Every receptor here comes from a man aged 50 to 59 who received an inactivated influenza vaccine. Donor details come from another sample of the same person, matched by shared clones.

This clonotype was picked up one time. One junction end does not reproduce the germline sequence, and a read error may be involved. J is TRBJ2-3 and V is TRBV14; D is uncertain. Germline V gene sequence: CDR1 SGHDN, CDR2 FVKESK. CDR3 length: 16 amino acids. The DNA for the CDR3 is TGTCCCAGCAGCCACTTGGCGTCGCCCATCACAGATACGCAGTATTTT. This encodes CPSSHLASPITDTQYF.

In its sample, this clonotype was seen a few times. This sequence joins TRBV7-9 and TRBJ2-1; TRBD1 or TRBD2 may be the D gene (5 bases each). Germline CDR1 is SEHNR and CDR2 is FQNEAQ (reference sequence). CDR3 length equals 12 residues. With 1 base removed from V and 13 bases from J, the gap between germline ends came to 11 bases. Here the CDR3 reads CASSLDGTQQFF. The CDR3 DNA reads as TGTGCCAGCAGCTTAGATGGGACCCAACAGTTCTTC.

This clonotype was observed many times. The chain couples TRBV6-2 or TRBV6-3 to TRBJ1-5, with D hard to call. V lost 4 bases and J lost 7, with 11 bases in between. CDR3 length: 13 residues. The germline V gene has CDR1 MNHEY and CDR2 SVGEGT. The CDR3, as DNA: TGTGCCAGCAGTTCAAGACCTAGCCAGCCCCAGCATTTT. Encoded protein: CASSSRPSQPQHF.

By proportion, this clonotype is medium-sized. This sequence joins TRBV29-1 and TRBJ2-1; 14 bases line up with TRBD2. The CDR3 spans 16 residues. Germline CDR1 is SQVTM and CDR2 is ANQGSEA. After removal of 4 bases from V and 7 bases from J, the junction contained 9 bases not matched to a gene. The CDR3 sequence: CSVAGLAGEMGNEQFF. The CDR3 DNA reads TGCAGCGTTGCGGGACTAGCGGGAGAGATGGGTAATGAGCAGTTCTTC.

This clonotype occurred a few times. V is TRBV10-3 and J is TRBJ2-5; D might be TRBD2 (5 bases). V gave up 4 bases and J gave up 2 bases, with 8 bases separating them. This CDR3 region has 13 residues. The V gene's germline CDR1 is ENHRY and CDR2 SYGVKD. The CDR3 spells CAISGTWQETQYF. The CDR3 nucleotides are TGTGCCATCAGTGGGACTTGGCAAGAGACCCAGTACTTC.

As for this clonotype: A junction boundary mismatches the germline segment, possibly from a read error. V and J are TRBV25-1 and TRBJ2-5, with 12 bases lining up with TRBD2. The CDR3 is 16 residues long. Germline CDR1 and CDR2: MGHDK and SYGVNS. The CDR3 sequence: CASSARLAGVGETHYF. DNA of the CDR3: TGTGCCAGCAGTGCGAGACTAGCGGGAGTTGGTGAGACCCACTACTTC.

In its sample, this clonotype was seen a few times. The chain uses TRBV11-2 and TRBJ2-5; TRBD1 matches 8 bases. Germline V gene data show CDR1 as SGHAT and CDR2 as FQNNGV. Losses at the gene ends were 5 bases for V and 0 bases for J; bases not matched to a gene: 11. The length of the CDR3 is 17 residues. For the CDR3, the DNA is TGTGCCAGCAGCACTAGACAGGGGATTGAGTACCAAGAGACCCAGTACTTC. Amino acids: CASSTRQGIEYQETQYF.

The CDR3 sequence: CASSPGLAGADNEQFF. DNA for the CDR3: TGTGCCAGCAGTCCGGGACTAGCGGGGGCCGACAATGAGCAGTTCTTC. V usage is TRBV12-3 or TRBV12-4 and J usage is TRBJ2-1, with 14 positions matching TRBD2. The CDR3 is 16 amino acids. The V gene end was trimmed by 5 bases and the J gene end by 5 bases; junction bases not matched to a gene: 5.

This clonotype was observed many times. This rearrangement joins TRBV12-3 or TRBV12-4 to TRBJ1-1; TRBD1 matches 9 bases. V shed 5 bases, J shed 3 bases, and the junction held 4 bases outside the gene matches. The CDR3 extends over 14 amino acids. The CDR3 region has the DNA TGTGCCAGCAGTCCTGGGACAGGGTACACTGAAGCTTTCTTT. This sequence encodes CASSPGTGYTEAFF.

This clonotype was found a few times. The chain joins TRBV20-1 to TRBJ2-7; no reliable D call. Germline CDR1 and CDR2: DFQATT and SNEGSKA (reference sequence). The CDR3 has 14 amino acids. V was clipped by 0 bases and J by 5 bases, with 14 bases between them. Written as DNA, the CDR3 is TGCAGTGCTAGAGATTGGCTACAGCGCGACGAGCAGTACTTC. Its protein is CSARDWLQRDEQYF.

The genes are TRBV5-1 and TRBJ2-3; the D gene could be TRBD1 or TRBD2 (5 bases each). Trimming removed 0 bases at V and 8 bases at J, with 10 bases between. Germline V gene sequence: CDR1 SGHRS, CDR2 YFSETQ. This CDR3 is built from 13 residues. DNA of the CDR3: TGCGCCAGCAGCTTGGCAGGGAGAGCTACGCAGTATTTT. Translation gives CASSLAGRATQYF.

The chain recombines TRBV18 with TRBJ2-2, with D uncertain. Germline CDR1 reads KGHSH; CDR2 reads LQKENI. The CDR3 extends over 14 amino acids. Trimming removed 2 bases at V and 1 base at J, with 5 bases between. The CDR3 nucleotides read TGTGCCAGCTCACCAGACGAGAACACCGGGGAGCTGTTTTTT. Translated: CASSPDENTGELFF.

CDR3 nucleotides: TGTGCCAGCACCGCGCGAACCTACGAGCAGTACTTC. This sequence encodes CASTARTYEQYF. The rearrangement links TRBV6-5 to TRBJ2-7; D ambiguous. The V gene's germline CDR1 is MNHEY and CDR2 SVGAGI. CDR3 length: 12 residues. V lost 7 bases to trimming and J lost 2 bases, with 9 bases between them.

The V call is TRBV7-8, the J call TRBJ1-1, with D possibly TRBD1 on 5 matching bases. Between the trimmed V and J ends, which lost 2 bases and 4 bases, there was a span of 17 bases. The CDR3 sequence is 16 residues long. Germline-derived CDR1 and CDR2 are SGHVS and FQNEAQ. The CDR3 here is CASSLRAMGPGTEAFF. The DNA for the CDR3 is TGTGCCAGCAGCTTACGGGCTATGGGGCCTGGCACTGAAGCTTTCTTT.

The rearrangement uses TRBV13 and TRBJ2-1; D tentatively fits TRBD1 or TRBD2 (6 bases each). There are 13 residues in the CDR3. Trimming took off 5 bases at V and 10 bases at J, with 15 bases between the two ends. The germline CDR1 and CDR2 sequences are PRHDT and FYEKMQ (reference sequence). The CDR3: CASSGGLAQEQFF. The CDR3 nucleotides read TGTGCCAGCAGCGGGGGGCTAGCGCAGGAGCAGTTCTTC.

This clonotype came up many times. J is TRBJ2-2 and V is TRBV7-9; the D is unclear. Germline lookup yields CDR1 SEHNR and CDR2 FQNEAQ (reference sequence). Trimming left V 7 bases short and J 6 bases short, with 9 bases between. There are 12 residues in the CDR3. The CDR3 here is CASKGGAGELFF. The CDR3, as DNA: TGTGCCAGCAAAGGCGGAGCCGGGGAGCTGTTTTTT.

This chain links TRBV20-1 with TRBJ2-7, with D tentatively TRBD2 (6 bases). The germline V gene has CDR1 DFQATT and CDR2 SNEGSKA (reference sequence). Deletions cut 5 bases from V and 1 base from J, with 12 bases between. The CDR3 contains 13 residues. The CDR3 spells CSARPSASYEQYF. The CDR3 nucleotides are TGCAGTGCTCGCCCTAGCGCGTCCTACGAGCAGTACTTC.

The gene calls are TRBV24-1 and TRBJ2-7; D is tentatively TRBD1 or TRBD2 (5 bases each). From germline, CDR1 is KGHDR and CDR2 SFDVKD. The CDR3 consists of 16 residues. Trimming cost V 4 bases and J 5 bases, with 20 bases left between them. The CDR3 coding sequence is TGTGCCACCAGTGAAGGGGCTAGCCCCCAGATAGACGAGCAGTACTTC. It yields the protein CATSEGASPQIDEQYF.

The rearrangement uses TRBV9 and TRBJ1-4; D remains ambiguous. Trimming stripped 0 bases from V and 5 bases from J, with 11 bases between. CDR1 is SGDLS, CDR2 YYNGEE, per germline. The CDR3 loop spans 15 amino acids. The CDR3 coding sequence is TGTGCCAGCAGCGTAGCTGCGGGAAAGAATGAAAAACTGTTTTTT. The encoded protein is CASSVAAGKNEKLFF. Complete variable domain (other parts from reference TRBV9 and TRBJ1-4): DSGVTQTPKHLITATGQRVTLRCSPRSGDLSVYWYQQSLDQGLQFLIQYYNGEERAKGNILERFSAQQFPDLHSELNLSSLELGDSALYFCASSVAAGKNEKLFFGSGTQLSVL.

Turning to this clonotype: Since a much larger clone is just one base distant, this may be a read error. V usage is TRBV11-2 and J usage is TRBJ2-5; D is ambiguous. Per the germline V gene, CDR1 is SGHAT and CDR2 is FQNNGV. This CDR3 region has 15 residues. CDR3: CARSLTTAEQETQYF. As DNA, the CDR3 is TGTGCCAGGAGCTTAACAACGGCAGAACAAGAGACCCAGTACTTC. The full variable domain, its missing parts supplied by reference TRBV11-2 and TRBJ2-5, is EAGVAQSPRYKIIEKRQSVAFWCNPISGHATLYWYQQILGQGPKLLIQFQNNGVVDDSQLPKDRFSAERLKGVDSTLKIQPAKLEDSAVYLCARSLTTAEQETQYFGPGTRLLVL.

The rearrangement joins TRBV7-2 to TRBJ1-3; D gene uncertain. CDR1 and CDR2 from the germline V gene are SGHTA and FQGNSA. Trimming took 5 bases from V and 0 from J, leaving 8 bases between them. This CDR3 is built from 14 residues. The CDR3, as DNA: TGTGCCAGCAGCCAAAGTAGCTCTGGAAACACCATATATTTT. It is translated as CASSQSSSGNTIYF.